This TCR beta chain stems from a study of blood T cell repertoires in COVID-19. Study information: Acute-phase and convalescent COVID-19 samples originated in the United States, Italy and Spain. Sample material is recorded as cDNA or gDNA derived from T cells, B-cell-depleted T cells, or PBMCs.

V shed 5 bases and J 0 bases; nucleotides not matched to a gene: 4. This CDR3 region has 16 residues. Germline V gene lookup returns CDR1 SNHLY and CDR2 FYNNEI. In the authors' methods: For nucleated cells, counts were estimated from reference gene primer amplification. This table comes from immunoSEQ multiplex PCR, and its TCRdb copy is limited to in-frame clones, with some not included. V and J calls plus clone size are reproduced from that table; the DNA served to infer D and trimming. The profile covers some 74,000 clones, with roughly four fifths appearing a single time and 35% to 50% taken by the ten largest.

The TCR was taken from a man of 80 years or more with acute or convalescent COVID-19. The V and J genes are TRBV2 and TRBJ2-6; TRBD1 agrees at 7 bases. The sequencing sample was made of peripheral blood. The CDR3 nucleotides are TGTGCCAGCAGTTATACAGGGGCCTCTGGGGCCAACGTCCTGACTTTC. It yields the protein CASSYTGASGANVLTF. The full variable domain, its missing parts supplied by reference TRBV2 and TRBJ2-6, is EPEVTQTPSHQVTQMGQEVILRCVPISNHLYFYWYRQILGQKVEFLVSFYNNEISEKSEIFDDQFSVERPDGSNFTLKIRSTKLEDSAMYFCASSYTGASGANVLTFGAGSRLTVL.